The 25 T cell receptor beta chains below were found in one sample sequenced in a study of cytomegalovirus exposure and HLA in healthy donors. It was with 60 Vbeta and 13 Jbeta primers that the PCR ran. Generated by immunoSEQ multiplex PCR, the TCRdb table keeps only in-frame clones and is missing some. The sample yields some 140,000 clones, approximately 70% seen once. The sequencing input was PBMCs. Receptor source: a woman between 40 and 50 years old in good health and CMV-seronegative.

This clone was picked up one time. This sequence joins TRBV7-8 and TRBJ2-7, with D possibly TRBD2 on 6 matching bases. This CDR3 is built from 15 residues. Germline values: CDR1 SGHVS, CDR2 FQNEAQ. Trimming removed 1 base from V and 3 bases from J, with 13 bases in between. The CDR3, as DNA: TGTGCCAGCAGCTTAGAGCGGGCCAGTTACTACGAGCAGTACTTC. Residues: CASSLERASYYEQYF.

This clone was found once. The chain links TRBV7-2 to TRBJ1-1; D remains ambiguous. Between the trimmed V and J ends, which lost 5 bases and 8 bases, there was a span of 6 bases. Germline CDR1 and CDR2: SGHTA and FQGNSA. The length of the CDR3 is 10 residues. CDR3 sequence reads: CASSRSEAFF. The CDR3 DNA sequence: TGTGCCAGCAGCCGGTCGGAAGCTTTCTTT.

The V gene is TRBV27, the J gene TRBJ2-7, with 11 bases that match TRBD2. Trimming took 5 bases from V and 2 from J; bases not matched to a gene: 5. This CDR3 spans 15 amino acids. Germline CDR1 is MNHEY and CDR2 is SMNVEV (reference sequence). In DNA, the CDR3 is TGTGCCAGCAGTCCGGGACTAGCGGCCCCCTACGAGCAGTACGTC. Amino acids: CASSPGLAAPYEQYV.

The V and J genes are TRBV7-8 and TRBJ2-2; D may be TRBD2 (6 bases). From germline, CDR1 is SGHVS and CDR2 FQNEAQ. The germline V and J ends were trimmed by 2 bases and 7 bases, with 14 bases remaining between them. The CDR3 spans 15 residues. This CDR3 reads CASSLIRGRIGELFF. CDR3 nucleotide sequence: TGTGCCAGCAGCTTAATACGTGGGAGGATCGGGGAGCTGTTTTTT.

V usage is TRBV15 and J usage is TRBJ2-7; 7 nucleotides line up with TRBD1. CDR3 length: 15 residues. The V segment lost 0 bases and the J segment 2 bases; nucleotides outside the gene matches: 4. Germline lookup yields CDR1 LNHNV and CDR2 YYDKDF (reference sequence). The CDR3 is CATSRDFGTAYEQYF. The CDR3 region has the DNA TGTGCCACCAGCAGAGATTTCGGGACAGCCTACGAGCAGTACTTC.

CDR3 sequence (DNA): TGTGCCAGCAGCTTTAGCGGAAAAACCTACGAGCAGTACTTC. This codes for CASSFSGKTYEQYF. The chain employs TRBV13 and TRBJ2-7, with D tentatively TRBD2 (6 bases). Trimming shortened V by 3 bases and J by 2 bases, and 11 bases separated the two germline ends. The germline gives CDR1 PRHDT, CDR2 FYEKMQ (reference sequence). CDR3 size: 14 residues.

This chain links TRBV19 with TRBJ1-1, with D hard to call. The CDR3 contains 14 residues. Trimming stripped 0 bases from V and 3 bases from J, with 8 bases between. CDR1 is LNHDA, CDR2 SQIVND, per germline (reference sequence). Here the CDR3 DNA reads TGTGCCAGTAGTATAGATCTTCGGGACACTGAAGCTTTCTTT. Amino acids: CASSIDLRDTEAFF.

The V gene is TRBV6-1, the J gene TRBJ2-5; maybe TRBD1 (6 bases). The V gene's germline CDR1 is MNHNS and CDR2 SASEGT. This CDR3 has 15 amino acids. The germline V and J ends were trimmed by 3 bases and 5 bases, with 16 bases remaining between them. The CDR3 loop reads CASSDGTGSWETQYF. For the CDR3, the DNA is TGTGCCAGCAGTGATGGTACAGGGTCTTGGGAGACCCAGTACTTC.

In its sample, this clone was seen a few times. The chain joins TRBV5-1 to TRBJ1-1; 7 positions match TRBD1. Germline assignment: CDR1 SGHRS and CDR2 YFSETQ. V lost 4 bases to trimming and J lost 4 bases; unmatched junction nucleotides: 1. The CDR3 is 12 amino acids. CDR3 region: CASSQGGTEAFF. The DNA of the CDR3 is TGCGCCAGCAGCCAGGGGGGCACTGAAGCTTTCTTT.

This chain joins TRBV9 and TRBJ2-3; 14 nucleotides agree with TRBD2. The J segment lost 0 bases and the V segment lost 3 bases, leaving 9 bases of the junction unmatched. Germline CDR1 and CDR2: SGDLS and YYNGEE. The CDR3 spans 19 residues. In DNA, the CDR3 is TGTGCCAGCAGCGACCCGGGACTAGCGGGGGCCGCTAGCACAGATACGCAGTATTTT. This encodes CASSDPGLAGAASTDTQYF.

The CDR3 spells CSVYSRDTQYF. CDR3 DNA sequence: TGCAGCGTCTACTCTAGGGATACGCAGTATTTT. The chain recombines TRBV29-1 with TRBJ2-3; D is uncertain. From germline, CDR1 is SQVTM and CDR2 ANQGSEA. Trimming shortened V by 6 bases and J by 6 bases, and 10 bases separated the two germline ends. The CDR3 is 11 residues long.

The J gene is TRBJ2-1, the V gene TRBV6-6, with D maybe TRBD2 (7 bases). This CDR3 contains 15 residues. CDR1 and CDR2 from the germline V gene are MNHNY and SVGAGI (reference sequence). The ends were cut back, 5 bases at V and 8 bases at J, with 19 bases in the middle. The CDR3 region has the DNA TGTGCCAGCAGTCCTAGGGCGGGGGCTCTTCATGAGCAGTTCTTC. This translates into CASSPRAGALHEQFF.

The chain recombines TRBV7-9 with TRBJ2-2; D is perhaps TRBD1 (5 bases). CDR3 length: 12 residues. V was shortened by 4 bases and J by 8 bases, with 8 bases between the two germline ends. The germline gives CDR1 SEHNR, CDR2 FQNEAQ (reference sequence). The CDR3 DNA is TGTGCCAGCAGCTGGCAGGGAGGGGAGCTGTTTTTT. Its translation is CASSWQGGELFF.

This clone was recorded once. This chain uses TRBV6-5 with TRBJ2-5, with 8 positions matching TRBD2. The CDR3 has 13 amino acids. Germline CDR1 MNHEY, CDR2 SVGAGI. J was trimmed by 4 bases and V by 6 bases; bases with no gene match: 4. The CDR3 region is CASRDSGVETQYF. The CDR3 DNA is TGTGCCAGCAGGGATAGCGGGGTAGAGACCCAGTACTTC.

V and J are TRBV7-9 and TRBJ2-7; 8 nucleotides agree with TRBD1. This CDR3 has 17 amino acids. CDR1 and CDR2 (germline): SEHNR, FQNEAQ (reference sequence). V gave up 5 bases and J gave up 4 bases; unmatched junction bases: 16. The CDR3 protein is CASSLETGVNGDYEQYF. The DNA of the CDR3 is TGTGCCAGCAGCCTTGAGACAGGGGTGAATGGAGATTACGAGCAGTACTTC. Full variable domain (outside the CDR3, taken from reference TRBV7-9 and TRBJ2-7): DTGVSQNPRHKITKRGQNVTFRCDPISEHNRLYWYRQTLGQGPEFLTYFQNEAQLEKSRLLSDRFSAERPKGSFSTLEIQRTEQGDSAMYLCASSLETGVNGDYEQYFGPGTRLTVT.

The CDR3 loop reads CASSEAVGGRSYNEQFF. The CDR3 DNA reads as TGTGCCAGCAGTGAAGCGGTCGGGGGACGGTCCTACAATGAGCAGTTCTTC. The rearrangement links TRBV6-1 to TRBJ2-1; weak D call: TRBD2 (6 bases). CDR3 length: 17 amino acids. V dropped 0 bases and J dropped 1 base, with 13 bases sitting between them. Per germline, CDR1 MNHNS and CDR2 SASEGT.

This clone was recorded a few times. V and J are TRBV13 and TRBJ1-2, with 10 nucleotides matching TRBD1. Germline values: CDR1 PRHDT, CDR2 FYEKMQ (reference sequence). The CDR3 is 15 amino acids. Losses at the gene ends were 0 bases for V and 5 bases for J; bases not matched to a gene: 3. CDR3 sequence: CASSLGTGGAYGYTF. The CDR3 DNA is TGTGCCAGCAGCTTAGGGACAGGGGGCGCTTATGGCTACACCTTC.

A single count supports this clone. This chain connects TRBV9 to TRBJ2-1; 13 bases line up with TRBD2. The CDR3 runs 18 residues. J was trimmed by 0 bases and V by 0 bases; bases with no gene match: 3. CDR1 is SGDLS, CDR2 YYNGEE, per germline. CDR3 bases: TGTGCCAGCAGCGTAGACGGACTAGCGGGGGACTCCTACAATGAGCAGTTCTTC. Its translation is CASSVDGLAGDSYNEQFF. Together with reference TRBV9 and TRBJ2-1, the CDR3 gives the full variable domain: DSGVTQTPKHLITATGQRVTLRCSPRSGDLSVYWYQQSLDQGLQFLIQYYNGEERAKGNILERFSAQQFPDLHSELNLSSLELGDSALYFCASSVDGLAGDSYNEQFFGPGTRLTVL.

This chain joins TRBV19 and TRBJ2-7; tentative D call: TRBD2 (5 bases). Trimming took off 5 bases at V and 3 bases at J, with 11 bases between the two ends. From germline, CDR1 is LNHDA and CDR2 SQIVND (reference sequence). This CDR3 has 13 residues. The CDR3 sequence: CASSAGGGYEQYV. The CDR3 coding sequence is TGTGCCAGTAGTGCCGGCGGAGGCTACGAGCAGTACGTC.

This clone has a handful of counts. The chain links TRBV5-1 to TRBJ2-2, with 7 nucleotides matching TRBD1. The CDR3 covers 15 residues. Germline CDR1 reads SGHRS; CDR2 reads YFSETQ. J was trimmed by 5 bases and V by 4 bases; bases with no gene match: 8. This CDR3 reads CASSRGQSRTGELFF. CDR3 sequence (DNA): TGCGCCAGCAGCCGGGGACAGTCGAGGACCGGGGAGCTGTTTTTT.

The gene calls are TRBV7-6 and TRBJ1-2, with 10 bases that match TRBD1. Germline V gene sequence: CDR1 SGHVS, CDR2 FNYEAQ. The junction had 10 bases not matched to a gene; V was cut back by 5 bases and J by 4 bases. The CDR3 consists of 16 residues. The chain's CDR3 is CASSPGQGVSGYGYTF. The CDR3 coding sequence is TGTGCCAGCAGCCCAGGACAGGGGGTATCTGGCTATGGCTACACCTTC.

The J gene is TRBJ2-3, the V gene TRBV7-8; 11 bases agree with TRBD2. The CDR3 is 16 amino acids. Germline CDR1 is SGHVS and CDR2 is FQNEAQ. V was pared by 5 bases and J by 5 bases, with 9 bases of the junction left unmatched. CDR3 residues: CASSPRLAGFKDTQYF. The CDR3 DNA is TGTGCCAGCAGCCCGAGACTAGCGGGGTTTAAAGATACGCAGTATTTT. Together with reference TRBV7-8 and TRBJ2-3, the CDR3 gives the full variable domain: GAGVSQSPRYKVAKRGQDVALRCDPISGHVSLFWYQQALGQGPEFLTYFQNEAQLDKSGLPSDRFFAERPEGSVSTLKIQRTQQEDSAVYLCASSPRLAGFKDTQYFGPGTRLTVL.

This clone appeared once. This chain uses TRBV12-5 with TRBJ2-5; 8 positions match TRBD2. Germline V gene lookup returns CDR1 LGHNT and CDR2 FRNRAP. The CDR3 is made up of 16 amino acids. Unmatched junction bases numbered 7, after V lost 0 bases and J lost 4 bases. The CDR3 here is CASGLVIGLAGETQYF. For the CDR3, the DNA is TGTGCTAGTGGTTTGGTAATCGGACTAGCTGGAGAGACCCAGTACTTC. Based on the CDR3 plus reference TRBV12-5 and TRBJ2-5, the full variable domain is DARVTQTPRHKVTEMGQEVTMRCQPILGHNTVFWYRQTMMQGLELLAYFRNRAPLDDSGMPKDRFSAEMPDATLATLKIQPSEPRDSAVYFCASGLVIGLAGETQYFGPGTRLLVL.

The chain carries TRBV5-1 and TRBJ2-3, with TRBD1 as a possible D gene (7 bases). The V gene lost 3 bases and the J gene lost 2 bases, with 13 bases spanning the gap. The CDR3 loop spans 15 amino acids. The V gene's germline CDR1 is SGHRS and CDR2 YFSETQ. The CDR3 loop is CASSYGGTATDTQYF. DNA for the CDR3: TGCGCCAGCAGCTATGGGGGGACAGCCACAGATACGCAGTATTTT. Supplemented by reference TRBV5-1 and TRBJ2-3, the full variable domain reads KAGVTQTPRYLIKTRGQQVTLSCSPISGHRSVSWYQQTPGQGLQFLFEYFSETQRNKGNFPGRFSGRQFSNSRSEMNVSTLELGDSALYLCASSYGGTATDTQYFGPGTRLTVL.

The chain couples TRBV5-4 to TRBJ2-2; 7 nucleotides line up with TRBD2. Germline CDR1 and CDR2: SGHNT and YYREEE (reference sequence). CDR3 length: 15 residues. With V trimmed by 5 bases and J by 2 bases, 6 bases remained unmatched. This CDR3 is CASSLGRANTGELFF. In DNA, the CDR3 is TGTGCCAGCAGTCTAGGGAGGGCTAACACCGGGGAGCTGTTTTTT.